This TCR beta chain is from a study of T cell changes during pregnancy in multiple sclerosis. Profiled with immunoSEQ multiplex PCR; TCRdb holds only in-frame clones, not every one. Of over 70,000 clones listed, 80% to 95% are singletons. CDR3 size: 14 residues. CDR1 SGHNT and CDR2 YENEEA come from the germline V gene. With 1 base clipped from V and 3 bases from J, the junction kept 0 bases outside the gene matches. This rearrangement joins TRBV11-3 to TRBJ2-1, with 7 bases matching TRBD1. The TCR comes from a female donor in good health, enrolled as a control in a pregnancy study. The sample here was peripheral blood, taken in the first trimester of pregnancy. The CDR3 nucleotides read TGTGCCAGCAGCTTAGGACAGGGCTACAATGAGCAGTTCTTC. Translating gives CASSLGQGYNEQFF.